The 2 T cell receptor beta chains reported below all come from one sample, sequenced in a study of T cells in Graves' hyperthyroidism and ophthalmopathy. RNA transcripts provided the source from which TCR beta CDR3 regions were amplified. The HTBI primer set served for first-round RT-PCR of the TCR CDR3. Each CDR3 protein is one row after TCRdb ran MiXCR on the multiplex PCR reads. The data contain approximately 34,000 distinct CDR3 sequences, about 52% of them singletons. Source material: blood. Source of these receptors: a woman in her thirties or forties with Graves' ophthalmopathy.

Only a few counts were recorded for this clonotype. The V call is TRBV30, the J call TRBJ2-3; 13 nucleotides agree with TRBD2. The CDR3 covers 15 residues. With V trimmed by 8 bases and J by 8 bases, 13 bases remained unmatched. Germline V gene lookup returns CDR1 GTSNPN and CDR2 SVGIG (reference sequence). The CDR3 nucleotides read TGTGCCAGCGACTTACTAGCGGGAGGGACGGGTACGCAGTATTTT. This sequence encodes CASDLLAGGTGTQYF.

The chain combines TRBV18 with TRBJ2-3, with D possibly called TRBD1 or TRBD2 (5 bases each). Germline CDR1 and CDR2: KGHSH and LQKENI. The CDR3 totals 17 residues. Deletions cut 2 bases from V and 0 bases from J, with 15 bases between. The CDR3 region has the DNA TGTGCCAGCTCACCAAGAGGGCAGGGCGTTAGCACAGATACGCAGTATTTT. It codes for CASSPRGQGVSTDTQYF.